A single T cell receptor (beta chain) is shown here with its context. Its antigen is undetermined. This sample was taken from a study of T cell responses to AZD1222 COVID-19 vaccine. Whole-study results and caveats: When two AZD1222 doses had been given, Spike-specific TCR breadth and depth rose. Clonal diversity may have been underestimated, and the donors were mostly white British, with more females than males.

Sequencing was performed with immunoSEQ multiplex PCR; in TCRdb, only in-frame clones are kept and a portion is missing. Here the sample spans about 76,000 clones, over 85% being singletons. The germline V gene encodes CDR1 ENHRY and CDR2 SYGVKD. CDR3 size: 13 residues. Trimming removed 4 bases at V and 0 bases at J, with 6 bases between. This clonotype originated in an adult in good health. J is TRBJ1-1 and V is TRBV10-3; D possibly corresponds to TRBD1 (5 bases). Sample: peripheral blood, taken on day 0 of AZD1222 vaccination. CDR3 amino acids: CAISGQMNTEAFF. CDR3 DNA: TGTGCCATCAGTGGACAGATGAACACTGAAGCTTTCTTT.